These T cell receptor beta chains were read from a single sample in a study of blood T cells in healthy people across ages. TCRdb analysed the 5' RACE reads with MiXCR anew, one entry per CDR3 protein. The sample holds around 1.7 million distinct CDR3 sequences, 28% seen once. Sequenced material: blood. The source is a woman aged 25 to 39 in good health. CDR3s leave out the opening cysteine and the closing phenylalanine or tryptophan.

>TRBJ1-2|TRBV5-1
ASRSGVEDGYT
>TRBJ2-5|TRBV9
VSSAGQGAAQETQY
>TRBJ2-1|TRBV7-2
ASSLGTSGRGVEQF
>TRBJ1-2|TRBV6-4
AGPRGVGDYGYT
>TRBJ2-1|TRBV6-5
ASGRLAGGNEQF
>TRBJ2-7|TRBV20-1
SALRDTDYEQY
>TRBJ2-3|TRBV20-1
SATLAGASTDTQY
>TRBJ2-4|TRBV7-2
ASSLTSGNYGGQY
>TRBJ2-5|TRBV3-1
ASSLYRGTQY
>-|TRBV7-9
ASSFRASGGGETQY
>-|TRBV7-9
ASSRWGKPHEQY
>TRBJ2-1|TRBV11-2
ASSLEPDQF
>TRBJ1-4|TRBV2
ASTLLRTNEKLF
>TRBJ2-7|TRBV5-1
ASRRGTGSLYEQY
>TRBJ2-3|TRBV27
ASSLSKQGLITDTQY
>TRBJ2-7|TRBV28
ASTPPGTGIRNEQY
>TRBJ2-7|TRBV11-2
ASSMGTSFEYEQY
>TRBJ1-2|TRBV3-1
ASSQDDGRTYGYT
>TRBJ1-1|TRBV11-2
ASYSLGFRNTEAF
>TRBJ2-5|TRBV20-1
SARGTGLQTQY
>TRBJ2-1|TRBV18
ASSPVTSGAEEQF
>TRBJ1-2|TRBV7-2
ASSLGVSSYGYT
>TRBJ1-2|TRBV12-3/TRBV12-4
TSSLAPGRKGYT
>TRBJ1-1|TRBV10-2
ASRYGNTEAF
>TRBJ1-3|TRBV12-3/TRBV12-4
ASTPPGRSGNTIY
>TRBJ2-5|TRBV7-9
ASSLGASRLLETQY
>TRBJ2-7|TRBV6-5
ASRKTEYYEQY
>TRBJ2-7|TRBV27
ASSLGTGAREQY
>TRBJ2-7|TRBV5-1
ASSLALDAYEQY